This is a list of T cell receptor beta chains from one sample in a study of OX40 agonist ivuxolimab in advanced cancers. TCRdb keeps only in-frame clones here, not all; method: immunoSEQ multiplex PCR. The sample gives fewer than 55,000 clones, roughly 88% of which show up once; over 10% is in the top ten. The sequences come from CD4+ or CD8+ T cells sorted from blood, collected in a trial of the OX40 agonist ivuxolimab. The source of these receptors is an adult with an advanced solid tumor such as melanoma, head and neck, liver or kidney cancer. Both conserved end residues are part of each CDR3. The D gene is left open where the match is weak. Rows give clone size only sometimes, using once, few, many, or a class for an expanded clone.

>TRBV11-2|TRBJ2-4|-|-
CASSLGRGLAKNIQYF
TGTGCCAGCAGCTTAGGCAGGGGTCTAGCCAAAAACATTCAGTACTTC
>TRBV7-3|TRBJ2-5|-|-
CASSLNGGLLNQETQYF
TGTGCCAGCAGCTTAAATGGGGGCTTACTTAACCAAGAGACCCAGTACTTC
>TRBV2|TRBJ1-4|-|-
CASSRYQGNEKLFF
TGTGCCAGCAGTAGATATCAGGGTAATGAAAAACTGTTTTTT
>TRBV7-9|TRBJ1-6|-|-
CASSLEGISPLHF
TGTGCCAGCAGCTTAGAGGGGATTTCACCCCTCCACTTT
>TRBV19|TRBJ1-2|-|-
CASNAGVLNYGYTF
TGTGCCAGTAATGCGGGGGTGCTTAACTATGGCTACACCTTC
>TRBV5-6|TRBJ1-2|-|TRBD1
CASSTGQAYGYTF
TGTGCCAGCAGCACGGGACAGGCCTATGGCTACACCTTC
>TRBV5-1|TRBJ1-6|-|-
CASRPGAQNSPLHF
TGCGCCAGCAGGCCCGGGGCGCAAAATTCACCCCTCCACTTT
>TRBV4-3|TRBJ1-2|-|TRBD1
CASSHLGQVYGYTF
TGCGCCAGCAGCCATCTCGGACAGGTCTATGGCTACACCTTC
>TRBV2|TRBJ1-4|-|-
CASMFRAAVYNEKLFF
TGTGCCAGCATGTTCAGGGCGGCAGTCTATAATGAAAAACTGTTTTTT
>TRBV18|TRBJ1-5|few|-
CASSPPNKNQPQHF
TGTGCCAGCTCACCACCCAATAAGAATCAGCCCCAGCATTTT
>TRBV5-1|TRBJ1-4|-|TRBD1
CASSLGPTGEEKLFF
TGCGCCAGCAGCTTGGGTCCGACAGGGGAGGAAAAACTGTTTTTT
>TRBV19|TRBJ1-2|-|TRBD1
CASSTWGQGDDGYTF
TGTGCCAGTAGTACGTGGGGACAGGGGGATGATGGCTACACCTTC
>TRBV19|TRBJ2-2|-|-
CASCGEGWNTGELFF
TGTGCCAGTTGTGGCGAGGGGTGGAACACCGGGGAGCTGTTTTTT
>TRBV6-6|TRBJ1-2|-|-
CASSPGVGGGYTF
TGTGCCAGCAGTCCCGGGGTGGGGGGTGGCTACACCTTC
>TRBV27|TRBJ1-4|few|TRBD1
CASSSWDRHHEKLFF
TGTGCCAGCAGTTCCTGGGACAGACATCATGAAAAACTGTTTTTT
>TRBV9|TRBJ1-4|-|-
CASSVGATNEKLFF
TGTGCCAGCAGCGTAGGGGCAACTAATGAAAAACTGTTTTTT
>TRBV19|TRBJ2-5|-|-
CASKRQGERETQYF
TGTGCCAGTAAACGGCAGGGAGAGAGAGAGACCCAGTACTTC
>TRBV5-4|TRBJ1-1|few|-
CASSSGGTKTEAFF
TGTGCCAGCAGCTCGGGGGGGACAAAGACTGAAGCTTTCTTT
>TRBV7-3|TRBJ1-6|-|-
CASSHGTDSPLHF
TGTGCCAGCAGCCACGGGACCGATTCACCCCTCCACTTT
>TRBV30|TRBJ1-1|once|-
CAWRGWQNMNTEAFF
TGTGCCTGGAGAGGGTGGCAGAACATGAACACTGAAGCTTTCTTT
>TRBV7-6|TRBJ2-2|-|TRBD1
CASSFQRAGGSGELFF
TGTGCCAGCAGCTTCCAAAGGGCAGGGGGCTCCGGGGAGCTGTTTTTT
>TRBV9|TRBJ2-1|-|-
CASSQSNNEQFF
TGTGCCAGCAGCCAATCTAACAATGAGCAGTTCTTC
>TRBV21-1|TRBJ2-7|-|-
CASSKRGLDVTYEQYF
TGTGCCAGCAGCAAAAGGGGTCTGGACGTCACCTACGAGCAGTACTTC
>TRBV27|TRBJ1-1|-|-
CASSWRNRARTDTEAFF
TGTGCCAGCAGTTGGAGGAACAGGGCCAGGACGGACACTGAAGCTTTCTTT
>TRBV7-9|TRBJ2-5|few|TRBD1
CASSKQGAQETQYF
TGTGCCAGCAGCAAACAGGGGGCCCAAGAGACCCAGTACTTC
>TRBV27|TRBJ1-4|-|-
CASKGGSEKLFF
TGTGCCAGCAAAGGAGGGAGTGAAAAACTGTTTTTT
>TRBV5-4|TRBJ1-1|-|-
CASSLQGGTEAFF
TGTGCCAGCAGCTTGCAGGGAGGCACTGAAGCTTTCTTT
>TRBV7-2|TRBJ2-3|-|TRBD2
CASSSPGDAGVGDTQYF
TGTGCCAGCAGCTCCCCAGGTGATGCGGGAGTCGGAGATACGCAGTATTTT
>TRBV2|TRBJ2-5|-|-
CASSAGRVGRETQYF
TGTGCCAGCAGTGCGGGCCGGGTGGGTAGGGAGACCCAGTACTTC
>TRBV4-3|TRBJ2-2|-|TRBD2
CASSHSGLASGELFF
TGCGCCAGCAGCCACTCCGGACTAGCTTCGGGGGAGCTGTTTTTT
>TRBV4-2|TRBJ1-2|-|-
CASSQKTTGEINGYTF
TGTGCCAGCAGCCAAAAAACGACGGGGGAAATCAATGGCTACACCTTC
>TRBV6-1|TRBJ1-1|-|-
CASNREGPNTEAFF
TGTGCCAGCAATAGAGAGGGTCCGAACACTGAAGCTTTCTTT
>TRBV11-2|TRBJ2-3|-|-
CASSSGRDTQYF
TGTGCCAGCAGCTCAGGCAGGGATACGCAGTATTTT
>TRBV7-9|TRBJ2-3|-|-
CASRRTDATFADTQYF
TGTGCCAGCAGACGAACCGACGCGACTTTCGCAGATACGCAGTATTTT
>TRBV7-3|TRBJ2-5|-|TRBD2
CASSPRGAGGQETQYF
TGTGCCAGCAGCCCACGAGGGGCGGGAGGCCAAGAGACCCAGTACTTC
>TRBV5-1|TRBJ2-1|-|-
CASSFQSSYNEQFF
TGCGCCAGCAGCTTCCAGAGCTCCTACAATGAGCAGTTCTTC
>TRBV7-2|TRBJ2-3|-|-
CASSWGGTSTDTQYF
TGTGCCAGCAGTTGGGGCGGTACTAGCACAGATACGCAGTATTTT
>TRBV11-2|TRBJ2-5|-|TRBD2
CASSHRTSGSGETQYF
TGTGCCAGCAGCCACCGGACTAGCGGGAGTGGGGAGACCCAGTACTTC
>TRBV2|TRBJ2-3|-|TRBD2
CASRRGQPSGGGDTQYF
TGTGCCAGCAGGCGAGGTCAGCCTAGCGGGGGGGGAGATACGCAGTATTTT
>TRBV5-4|TRBJ2-5|-|-
CASSFRTLEGRETQYF
TGTGCCAGCAGCTTTAGGACCCTCGAGGGGCGAGAGACCCAGTACTTC
>TRBV19|TRBJ2-7|once|TRBD1
CASSWDRDSYEQYF
TGTGCCAGTAGCTGGGACAGGGACTCCTACGAGCAGTACTTC
>TRBV6-5|TRBJ1-5|-|-
CASSYGANQPQHF
TGTGCCAGCAGTTACGGGGCTAATCAGCCCCAGCATTTT
>TRBV5-5|TRBJ1-2|-|TRBD1
CASSLAGTGLSGYTF
TGTGCCAGCAGCTTGGCCGGGACAGGGCTAAGTGGCTACACCTTC
>TRBV9|TRBJ2-3|-|TRBD2
CASSARGGLAETDTQYF
TGTGCCAGCAGCGCCCGTGGGGGACTAGCGGAAACAGATACGCAGTATTTT
>TRBV28|TRBJ1-1|-|-
CASSLWKFEAFF
TGTGCCAGCAGTTTATGGAAGTTTGAAGCTTTCTTT
>TRBV27|TRBJ1-1|-|-
CASGLGQSTEAFF
TGTGCCAGCGGTCTCGGACAGAGCACTGAAGCTTTCTTT
>TRBV28|TRBJ2-7|-|-
CASSQGRGEQYF
TGTGCCAGCAGCCAGGGTCGAGGCGAGCAGTACTTC
>TRBV30|TRBJ1-5|large|-
CAWSADSNQPQHF
TGTGCCTGGAGTGCGGACAGCAATCAGCCCCAGCATTTT
>TRBV6-1|TRBJ2-1|-|TRBD1
CASLEAGTGANEQFF
TGTGCCAGCTTAGAGGCAGGGACAGGGGCTAATGAGCAGTTCTTC
>TRBV29-1|TRBJ2-5|-|-
CSVLGTIDVGGSRETQYF
TGCAGCGTTCTGGGAACCATCGACGTGGGGGGCTCAAGGGAGACCCAGTACTTC
>TRBV18|TRBJ1-5|-|TRBD1
CASSPQGAGQPQHF
TGTGCCAGCTCACCCCAGGGGGCGGGTCAGCCCCAGCATTTT
>TRBV7-2|TRBJ2-1|-|-
CASSPLAVGYNEQFF
TGTGCCAGCAGCCCCCTCGCGGTTGGGTACAATGAGCAGTTCTTC
>TRBV2|TRBJ2-6|-|TRBD1
CASSGDSSSGANVLTF
TGTGCCAGCAGTGGGGACAGCAGCTCTGGGGCCAACGTCCTGACTTTC